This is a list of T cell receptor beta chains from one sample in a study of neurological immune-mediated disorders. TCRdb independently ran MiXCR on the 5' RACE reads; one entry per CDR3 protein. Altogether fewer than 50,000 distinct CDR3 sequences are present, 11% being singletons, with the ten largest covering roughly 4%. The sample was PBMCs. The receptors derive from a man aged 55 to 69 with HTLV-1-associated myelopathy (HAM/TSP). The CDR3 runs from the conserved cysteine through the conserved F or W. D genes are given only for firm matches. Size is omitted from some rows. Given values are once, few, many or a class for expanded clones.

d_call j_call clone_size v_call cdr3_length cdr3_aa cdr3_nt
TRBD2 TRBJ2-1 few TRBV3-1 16 CASSQVGTSGNARQFF TGTGCCAGCAGCCAAGTTGGGACTAGCGGGAATGCACGGCAGTTCTTC
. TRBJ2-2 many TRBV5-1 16 CASSWSRDPGTGELFF TGCGCCAGCAGTTGGAGCCGGGACCCCGGGACCGGGGAGCTGTTTTTT
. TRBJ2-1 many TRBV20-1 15 CSARDPSSGYNEQFF TGCAGTGCTAGAGACCCCTCCAGCGGCTACAATGAGCAGTTCTTC
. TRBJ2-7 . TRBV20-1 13 CSAPGAPIYEQYF TGCAGTGCTCCCGGGGCTCCAATATACGAGCAGTACTTT
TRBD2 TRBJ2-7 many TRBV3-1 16 CASSQVAGGTSYEQYF TGTGCCAGCAGCCAAGTGGCGGGAGGTACGTCCTACGAGCAGTACTTC
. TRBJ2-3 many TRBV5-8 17 CASSPGRGGFDTDTQYF TGTGCCAGCAGCCCTGGAAGAGGGGGATTCGACACAGATACGCAGTATTTT
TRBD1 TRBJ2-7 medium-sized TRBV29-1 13 CSVVSGTGGEQYF TGCAGCGTTGTTTCCGGGACAGGGGGCGAGCAGTACTTC
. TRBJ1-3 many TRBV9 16 CASSGGPTTGGNTIYF TGTGCCAGCAGCGGAGGGCCGACAACTGGTGGAAACACCATATATTTT
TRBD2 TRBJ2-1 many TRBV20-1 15 CSANPGLAGYNEQFF TGCAGTGCAAACCCGGGACTAGCGGGATACAATGAGCAGTTCTTC
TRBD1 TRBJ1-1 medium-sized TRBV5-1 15 CASSSGDRRSTEAFF TGCGCCAGCAGCTCCGGGGACAGAAGAAGCACTGAAGCTTTCTTT
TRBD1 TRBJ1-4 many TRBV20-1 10 CGTGQEKLFF TGTGGGACAGGGCAGGAAAAACTGTTTTTT
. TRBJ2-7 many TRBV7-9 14 CASSLAGGSYEQYF TGTGCCAGCAGCTTAGCCGGGGGCTCCTACGAGCAGTACTTC
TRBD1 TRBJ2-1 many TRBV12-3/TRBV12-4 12 CASSSLGQREFF TGTGCCAGCAGTTCGCTGGGACAGAGAGAGTTCTTC
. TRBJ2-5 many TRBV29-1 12 CSGRGDQETQYF TGCAGCGGGAGAGGGGACCAAGAGACCCAGTACTTC
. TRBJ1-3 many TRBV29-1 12 CSPEVSGNTIYF TGCAGCCCTGAGGTCTCTGGAAACACCATATATTTT
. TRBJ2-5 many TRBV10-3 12 CAISATGETQYF TGTGCCATCAGTGCGACGGGGGAGACCCAGTACTTC
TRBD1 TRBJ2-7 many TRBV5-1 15 CASSFGTGGRDEQYF TGCGCCAGCAGCTTCGGGACAGGGGGCAGAGACGAGCAGTACTTC
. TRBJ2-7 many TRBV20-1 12 CSAPDSTYEQYF TGCAGTGCACCAGACAGCACCTACGAGCAGTACTTC
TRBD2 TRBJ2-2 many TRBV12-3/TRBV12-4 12 CVGGDRTGELFF TGTGTCGGGGGGGATCGGACCGGGGAGCTGTTTTTT
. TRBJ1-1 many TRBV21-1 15 CASGTQQGPHTEAFF TGTGCCAGCGGGACTCAACAGGGACCTCACACTGAAGCTTTCTTT
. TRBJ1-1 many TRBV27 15 CASSTAGHLGAEAFF TGTGCCAGCAGTACCGCCGGACACCTAGGCGCTGAAGCTTTCTTT
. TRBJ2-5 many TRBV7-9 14 CASEYGALGETQYF TGTGCCAGCGAATACGGGGCTCTGGGGGAGACCCAGTACTTC
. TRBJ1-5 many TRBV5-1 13 CASTLSPGQPQHF TGCGCCAGCACCCTTTCCCCCGGTCAGCCCCAGCATTTT
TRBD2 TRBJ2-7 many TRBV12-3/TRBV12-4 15 CASSPQAGSAYEQYF TGTGCCAGCAGTCCGCAAGCGGGAAGTGCCTACGAGCAGTACTTC
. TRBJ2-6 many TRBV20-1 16 CSARRGGNSGANVLTF TGCAGTGCTAGAAGAGGGGGGAACTCTGGGGCCAACGTCCTGACTTTC
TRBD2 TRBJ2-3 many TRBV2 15 CASSNSGMNTDTQYF TGTGCCAGCAGCAATAGCGGGATGAACACAGATACGCAGTATTTT
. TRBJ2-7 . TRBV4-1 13 CASSQVPEDEKYF TGCGCCAGCAGTCAAGTCCCCGAGGACGAGAAGTACTTC
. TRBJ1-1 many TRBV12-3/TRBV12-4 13 CASSRFRNTEAFF TGTGCCAGCAGCAGGTTTCGGAACACTGAAGCTTTCTTT
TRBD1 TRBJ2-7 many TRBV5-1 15 CASSLQTGGWYEQYF TGCGCCAGCAGTTTGCAAACAGGGGGCTGGTACGAGCAGTACTTC
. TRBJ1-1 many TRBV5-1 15 CASSLGFKLDTEAFF TGCGCCAGCAGCTTGGGTTTCAAGTTGGACACTGAAGCTTTCTTT
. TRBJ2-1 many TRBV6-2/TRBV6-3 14 CASSYSAGFNEQFF TGTGCCAGCAGTTACTCGGCAGGGTTCAATGAGCAGTTCTTC
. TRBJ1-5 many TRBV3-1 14 CASSLTQGDQPQHF TGTGCCAGCAGCCTTACTCAGGGAGATCAGCCCCAGCATTTT
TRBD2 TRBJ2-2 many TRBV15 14 CAVIAGTNTGELFF TGTGCCGTCATAGCGGGAACGAACACCGGGGAGCTGTTTTTT
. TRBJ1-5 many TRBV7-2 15 CASSLAAGNNQPQHF TGTGCCAGCAGCTTAGCGGCAGGGAACAATCAGCCCCAGCATTTT
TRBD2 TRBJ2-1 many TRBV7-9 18 CASSLVGGRGSSYNEQFF TGTGCCAGCAGCTTAGTGGGGGGACGCGGGAGCTCCTACAATGAGCAGTTCTTC
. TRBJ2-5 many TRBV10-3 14 CAISESRQQETQYF TGTGCCATCAGTGAGTCACGGCAACAAGAGACCCAGTACTTC
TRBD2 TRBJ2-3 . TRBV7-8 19 CASSFRTSLAGPSTDTQYF TGTGCCAGCAGCTTTAGAACATCCCTAGCGGGGCCTAGCACAGATACGCAGTATTTT
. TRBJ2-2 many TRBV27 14 CASSLSPNTGELFF TGTGCCAGCAGTTTATCGCCTAACACCGGGGAGCTGTTTTTT
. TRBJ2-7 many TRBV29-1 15 CSVISQRSITYEQYF TGCAGCGTCATCAGCCAGCGGAGTATCACCTACGAGCAGTACTTC